This T cell receptor (beta chain) was found in a study of T-cell reconstitution after alpha-beta-depleted transplantation in children. Trimming stripped 5 bases from V and 4 bases from J, with 14 bases between. CDR3 size: 14 residues. Germline V CDR1 and CDR2: SGHAT, FQNNGV. TCRbeta library construction was performed incorporating unique molecular identifiers. TCRdb re-called the PCR reads through MiXCR, storing one row per CDR3 protein. Of under 300,000 distinct CDR3 sequences listed, 11% are singletons. This clonotype was counted many times. The TCR sequence derives from a male patient aged 2-9 years who had a stem cell transplant for chronic granulomatous disease, so the T cells may come from the graft donor. Sequenced material: peripheral blood, taken 180 days after TCRalphabeta/CD19-depleted stem cell transplant. The chain couples TRBV11-2 to TRBJ2-5; possibly TRBD2 for D (6 bases). The CDR3 DNA sequence: TGTGCCAGCAGCCCGCCCGGGAGAGCAGAGACCCAGTACTTC. The encoded protein is CASSPPGRAETQYF.